This T cell receptor beta chain was retrieved from a study of blood T cell repertoires in COVID-19. Assay: immunoSEQ multiplex PCR; the TCRdb copy retains only in-frame clones and omits some. This table holds roughly 140,000 clones, approximately 92% found once. The TCR originated in a woman in her thirties or forties with acute or convalescent COVID-19. Input material: peripheral blood.

The CDR3 DNA reads as TGCGCCAGCAGCTATCGTAGCCAGACCGGGGAGCTGTTTTTT. Translated: CASSYRSQTGELFF. V is TRBV5-1 and J is TRBJ2-2; D gene uncertain. CDR3 size: 14 residues. The germline CDR1 and CDR2 sequences are SGHRS and YFSETQ. Trimming stripped 3 bases from V and 5 bases from J, with 11 bases between.